This entry is about one T cell receptor (beta chain). As yet, its antigen is unknown. This sample's time point: after dendritic cell vaccination, including at tumor progression/relapse. These data come from a study of glioma-infiltrating T cells after dendritic cell vaccination. General study results and limits: Complete blood and tumor specimen sets were limited to few patients.

V shed 0 bases and J 0 bases; nucleotides not matched to a gene: 7. The CDR3 is 17 residues long. Germline V gene lookup returns CDR1 SGHDT and CDR2 YYEEEE. Repertoires were generated with immunoSEQ multiplex PCR, while TCRdb's copy carries only in-frame clones and drops some. Here the sample spans fewer than 70,000 clones, under 90% being singletons. This chain links TRBV5-6 with TRBJ1-1, with 8 bases aligning to TRBD1. The material sequenced was blood, taken after dendritic cell vaccination. The TCR comes from a human donor with glioblastoma. For the CDR3, the DNA is TGTGCCAGCAGCTTGGTCGCCGGGACAGGTTTGAACACTGAAGCTTTCTTT. The encoded protein is CASSLVAGTGLNTEAFF.